Below, 8 T cell receptor beta chains from the same sample are listed, as sequenced in a study of cytomegalovirus exposure and HLA in healthy donors. PCR primers comprised 60 Vbeta and 13 Jbeta primers. Data came from immunoSEQ multiplex PCR; TCRdb stores just in-frame clones and leaves some out. This sample has over 150,000 clones, with roughly 80% found just once. The sequenced sample was PBMCs. Source of these receptors: a man in his late teens or twenties in good health and CMV-seronegative.

This rearrangement joins TRBV6-5 to TRBJ2-2; D not resolved. V lost 5 bases, J lost 8 bases, and 6 bases lay in between. This CDR3 spans 11 amino acids. CDR1 is MNHEY and CDR2 is SVGAGI in the germline V gene. The CDR3 nucleotides read TGTGCCAGCAGTGGGCCGGGGGAGCTGTTTTTT. It translates to CASSGPGELFF.

V gene TRBV4-3 combines with J gene TRBJ1-4; 7 bases fit TRBD1. Germline V gene data show CDR1 as LGHNA and CDR2 as YSLEER. The CDR3 loop spans 17 amino acids. Germline trimming cut 0 bases from V and 7 bases from J; bases unmatched to any gene: 11. In nucleotides, the CDR3 is TGCGCCAGCAGCCAAGAACCATCAGGGGGGACGAGTGAAAAACTGTTTTTT. Residues: CASSQEPSGGTSEKLFF.

This clone appeared a single time. The chain joins TRBV5-1 to TRBJ2-7, with TRBD1 matching over 7 bases. V lost 3 bases to trimming and J lost 2 bases; unmatched junction nucleotides: 2. This CDR3 region has 13 residues. Germline-derived CDR1 and CDR2 are SGHRS and YFSETQ. For the CDR3, the DNA is TGCGCCAGCAGCTGGGGACAGACCTACGAGCAGTACTTC. Translation gives CASSWGQTYEQYF.

The genes are TRBV4-3 and TRBJ2-1, with 8 bases aligning to TRBD2. Germline CDR1 is LGHNA and CDR2 is YSLEER. Trimming at V came to 5 bases and at J to 10 bases, leaving 10 bases not matched to a gene. CDR3 length equals 14 residues. CDR3 amino acids: CASSYGAGGREQFF. The CDR3 DNA sequence: TGCGCCAGCAGCTATGGGGCGGGGGGACGGGAGCAGTTCTTC.

The chain links TRBV7-2 to TRBJ1-1; D not resolved. V gave up 3 bases and J gave up 1 base, with 9 bases separating them. The germline gives CDR1 SGHTA, CDR2 FQGNSA. The CDR3 runs to 14 residues. The CDR3 nucleotides are TGTGCCAGCAGCTTTTCGGGGTCGAACACTGAAGCTTTCTTT. Translated, it gives CASSFSGSNTEAFF.

The rearrangement joins TRBV5-4 to TRBJ2-7; 8 bases fit TRBD2. Losses at the gene ends were 1 base for V and 5 bases for J; bases not matched to a gene: 14. Per the germline V gene, CDR1 is SGHNT and CDR2 is YYREEE (reference sequence). The CDR3 runs 17 residues. The CDR3 DNA sequence: TGTGCCAGCAGCTTGAGTTATCTGGGACTAGAGGGGAACGAGCAGTACTTC. Amino acid sequence: CASSLSYLGLEGNEQYF. Filled out from reference TRBV5-4 and TRBJ2-7, the complete variable domain reads ETGVTQSPTHLIKTRGQQVTLRCSSQSGHNTVSWYQQALGQGPQFIFQYYREEENGRGNFPPRFSGLQFPNYSSELNVNALELDDSALYLCASSLSYLGLEGNEQYFGPGTRLTVT.

By share, this clone counts as medium-sized. The chain is built from TRBV6-4 and TRBJ2-3, with 11 bases aligning to TRBD2. Germline V lookup: CDR1 MRHNA, CDR2 SNTAGT. This CDR3 has 14 residues. V dropped 2 bases and J dropped 5; count of bases not matched to a gene: 0. CDR3 sequence reads: CASSDTSGRDTQYF. DNA of the CDR3: TGTGCCAGCAGTGACACTAGCGGGAGAGATACGCAGTATTTT.

The genes are TRBV15 and TRBJ2-3; maybe TRBD2 (5 bases). The germline gives CDR1 LNHNV, CDR2 YYDKDF (reference sequence). V lost 0 bases and J lost 4, with 11 bases in between. The CDR3 contains 15 residues. The CDR3 region is CATSRDRGSSDTQYF. CDR3 DNA: TGTGCCACCAGCAGAGATCGAGGGAGCTCAGATACGCAGTATTTT.